Sequencing of this T cell receptor beta chain was carried out in a study of blood T cell repertoires in COVID-19. At the level of the study: The United States, Italy and Spain were the sources of the acute and convalescent COVID-19 samples. In each case, the material was cDNA or gDNA derived from T cells, B-cell-depleted T cells, or PBMCs.

There are 16 residues in the CDR3. Germline V gene lookup returns CDR1 SGHKS and CDR2 YYEKEE (reference sequence). After removal of 4 bases from V and 1 base from J, the junction contained 8 bases not matched to a gene. Per the original data handling: From reference gene primer amplification, estimates of nucleated cell counts were derived. Repertoires were generated with immunoSEQ multiplex PCR, while TCRdb's copy carries only in-frame clones and drops some. Clonal size and the V and J genes are those of that table, whereas D and trimming came from the DNA. The sample yields 35,000 to 50,000 clones, 92% seen once.

The TCR sequence derives from a man between 50 and 59 years old with active COVID-19. Material for sequencing was peripheral blood. The V and J genes are TRBV5-5 and TRBJ2-1; TRBD2 aligns across 7 bases. CDR3 sequence (DNA): TGTGCCAGCAGCGTTTCGGGACTACAATCCTACAATGAGCAGTTCTTC. Residues: CASSVSGLQSYNEQFF.